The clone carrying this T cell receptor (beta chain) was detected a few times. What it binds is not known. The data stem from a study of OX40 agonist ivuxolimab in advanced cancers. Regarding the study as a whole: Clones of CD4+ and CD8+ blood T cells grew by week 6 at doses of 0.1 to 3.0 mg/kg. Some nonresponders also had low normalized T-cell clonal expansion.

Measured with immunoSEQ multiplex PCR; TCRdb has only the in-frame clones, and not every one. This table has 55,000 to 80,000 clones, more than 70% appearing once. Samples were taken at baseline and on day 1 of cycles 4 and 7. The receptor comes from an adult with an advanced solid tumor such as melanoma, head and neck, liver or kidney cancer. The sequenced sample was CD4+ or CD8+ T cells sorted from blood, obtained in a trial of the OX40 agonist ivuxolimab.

CDR3 in DNA: TGTGCCAGCAGCTTGGAGTTTCCCACTGAAGCTTTCTTT. It encodes CASSLEFPTEAFF. V usage is TRBV5-6 and J usage is TRBJ1-1; D uncertain. Germline CDR1 is SGHDT and CDR2 is YYEEEE. V was pared by 0 bases and J by 4 bases, with 7 bases between. The CDR3 contains 13 residues.